One and the same sample provided the 18 T cell receptor beta chains below, sequenced in a study of identical twins. TCRdb reprocessed the 5' RACE reads with MiXCR, giving one entry per CDR3 protein. The sample lists 1.5 million to 2 million distinct CDR3 sequences, less than 35% seen once, with about 0.27% in the top ten. The sequenced sample was cord blood. The source is a newborn girl in good health.

The V gene is TRBV15, the J gene TRBJ2-7, with a tentative D call TRBD2 (6 bases). Germline V lookup: CDR1 LNHNV, CDR2 YYDKDF (reference sequence). Trimming removed 0 bases from V and 0 bases from J, with 12 bases in between. The CDR3 spans 16 residues. CDR3 protein: CATSRDLGLNSYEQYF. The CDR3 coding sequence is TGTGCCACCAGCAGAGATCTAGGACTAAACTCCTACGAGCAGTACTTC.

This clonotype was recorded a few times. The chain joins TRBV20-1 to TRBJ2-5; D gene unclear. This CDR3 contains 13 residues. CDR1 DFQATT and CDR2 SNEGSKA come from the germline V gene (reference sequence). V was pared by 2 bases and J by 3 bases, with 10 bases between. The CDR3 loop reads CSARYWLKETQYF. DNA of the CDR3: TGCAGTGCTAGATACTGGCTAAAAGAGACCCAGTACTTC.

This clonotype has more than one count but fewer than ten. The chain combines TRBV9 with TRBJ1-6; D not certain. The length of the CDR3 is 13 residues. Germline CDR1 and CDR2: SGDLS and YYNGEE. Between the trimmed V and J ends, which lost 2 bases and 7 bases, there was a span of 7 bases. CDR3 nucleotide sequence: TGTGCCAGCAGCGTTTCCCAAAATTCACCCCTCCACTTT. Its translation is CASSVSQNSPLHF.

The rearrangement uses TRBV21-1 and TRBJ2-2. TRBV21-1 has pseudogene status. The CDR3 covers 16 residues. CDR3 protein: CASSPRMGANTGELFF. The CDR3 bases are TGTGCCAGCAGCCCCCGAATGGGGGCGAACACCGGGGAGCTGTTTTTT.

About this clonotype: An end of the junction differs from the germline gene, which may be a read error. The CDR3 nucleotides read TGTGCCAGCAACTTAGTATGGGGGCGACAGAGCCCCCAGTACTTC. Encoded protein: CASNLVWGRQSPQYF. This sequence joins TRBV7-2 and TRBJ2-5; a possible D gene is TRBD1 (6 bases). CDR1 is SGHTA, CDR2 FQGNSA, per germline. CDR3 size: 15 residues.

This clonotype has a handful of counts. The rearrangement uses TRBV29-1 and TRBJ2-5, with D perhaps matching TRBD1 (6 bases). Germline CDR1 SQVTM, CDR2 ANQGSEA. The CDR3 covers 13 residues. V lost 7 bases and J 3 bases, leaving 15 bases between the germline ends. CDR3 DNA sequence: TGCAGCGCGCCTCAGGGGAGTAAAGAGACCCAGTACTTC. This translates into CSAPQGSKETQYF.

This clonotype was seen a few times. The V call is TRBV28, the J call TRBJ1-5; 12 bases line up with TRBD1. Germline CDR1 reads MDHEN; CDR2 reads SYDVKM. Trimming removed 7 bases from V and 5 bases from J; junction bases left unmatched: 6. This CDR3 is 15 amino acids long. The CDR3 spells CASNAGTGGYQPQHF. Here the CDR3 DNA reads TGTGCCAGCAATGCCGGGACAGGGGGCTATCAGCCCCAGCATTTT.

The chain combines TRBV5-1 with TRBJ1-2; D not resolved. Trimming shortened V by 1 base and J by 4 bases, and 11 bases separated the two germline ends. The CDR3 loop spans 14 amino acids. Germline assignment: CDR1 SGHRS and CDR2 YFSETQ. Here the CDR3 reads CASSLSQVSYGYTF. As DNA, the CDR3 is TGCGCCAGCAGCTTGTCCCAGGTTTCCTATGGCTACACCTTC.

The chain recombines TRBV28 with TRBJ1-1; perhaps TRBD1 as D (6 bases). Germline V gives CDR1 MDHEN, CDR2 SYDVKM. Trimming removed 4 bases from V and 1 base from J, with 13 bases in between. This CDR3 is built from 15 residues. CDR3 region: CASSSPGTPNTEAFF. The DNA for the CDR3 is TGTGCCAGCAGTTCACCTGGGACACCGAACACTGAAGCTTTCTTT.

This clonotype was picked up a small number of times. The V call is TRBV29-1, the J call TRBJ1-2, with 9 positions matching TRBD1. The CDR3 is made up of 15 amino acids. Losses at the gene ends were 7 bases for V and 0 bases for J; bases not matched to a gene: 9. Germline-derived CDR1 and CDR2 are SQVTM and ANQGSEA. CDR3 DNA sequence: TGCAGCGCCGGGACAGGGATAAAAGCTAACTATGGCTACACCTTC. It yields the protein CSAGTGIKANYGYTF.

About this clonotype: At one end the junction does not follow the germline gene, possibly because of a read error. The rearrangement uses TRBV5-1 and TRBJ2-7; D may be TRBD2 (6 bases). The CDR3 sequence is 17 residues long. Germline loops: CDR1 SGHRS, CDR2 YFSETQ. The CDR3 loop reads CAGSLGLRGVSSYEQYF. CDR3 nucleotide sequence: TGCGCCGGCAGCTTGGGACTTCGTGGGGTGAGCTCCTACGAGCAGTACTTC.

The rearrangement uses TRBV20-1 and TRBJ2-3, with 10 bases fitting TRBD2. The V segment lost 6 bases and the J segment 4 bases; nucleotides outside the gene matches: 10. CDR1 and CDR2 from the germline V gene are DFQATT and SNEGSKA (reference sequence). This CDR3 spans 15 amino acids. For the CDR3, the DNA is TGCAGTGCGTCTAGCGGGAGAGGCGGAGCAGATACGCAGTATTTT. Protein: CSASSGRGGADTQYF.

There are a few counts of this clonotype. The V call is TRBV4-1, the J call TRBJ2-2; D remains unclear. Germline CDR1 and CDR2: MGHRA and YSYEKL. CDR3 length equals 15 residues. Trimming stripped 1 base from V and 4 bases from J, with 10 bases between. CDR3 sequence reads: CASSQALIFTGELFF. The CDR3 bases are TGCGCCAGCAGCCAAGCCCTGATCTTCACCGGGGAGCTGTTTTTT.

This chain links TRBV20-1 with TRBJ2-7; 7 bases match TRBD2. The trim removed 1 base at V and 7 bases at J, leaving 13 bases unmatched. In germline, CDR1 is DFQATT, CDR2 SNEGSKA (reference sequence). CDR3 length equals 15 residues. CDR3 loop: CSARGFGTNLHEQYF. Here the CDR3 DNA reads TGCAGTGCTAGAGGTTTCGGGACTAATCTCCATGAGCAGTACTTC.

This clonotype was detected only a few times. The chain links TRBV12-3 or TRBV12-4 to TRBJ2-3, with D hard to call. Trimming took 6 bases from V and 5 from J, leaving 9 bases between them. The CDR3 totals 12 residues. Written as DNA, the CDR3 is TGTGCCAGCAGGGCCTGGGGAGATACGCAGTATTTT. Residues: CASRAWGDTQYF.

This chain uses TRBV3-1 with TRBJ2-3; D is ambiguous. V gave up 3 bases and J gave up 4 bases, with 11 bases separating them. Looked up from germline, CDR1 is LGHDT and CDR2 is YNNKEL (reference sequence). CDR3 length: 14 amino acids. CDR3 amino acids: CASSHGAGADTQYF. As DNA, the CDR3 is TGTGCCAGCAGCCACGGCGCCGGCGCAGATACGCAGTATTTT.

This chain uses TRBV12-3 or TRBV12-4 with TRBJ2-7; D is perhaps TRBD2 (7 bases). The V end was cut by 2 bases, the J end by 5 bases, with 13 bases between. The CDR3 length is 14 residues. CDR3 protein: CASSLSAGADEQYF. CDR3 DNA sequence: TGTGCCAGCAGTTTATCGGCGGGGGCGGACGAGCAGTACTTC.

To note about this clonotype: A junction end diverges from the germline sequence, so it may reflect a read error. This rearrangement joins TRBV12-3 or TRBV12-4 to TRBJ2-3; TRBD2 agrees at 9 bases. The CDR3 totals 17 residues. The DNA for the CDR3 is TGTGCCAGCGGTTTAGGGCACAGGGGCGGGGGGGCAGATACGCAGTATTTT. Its translation is CASGLGHRGGGADTQYF.